This T cell receptor (beta chain) is from a study of blood T cell repertoires in COVID-19. Study information: Sample material is recorded as cDNA or gDNA derived from T cells, B-cell-depleted T cells, or PBMCs.

Original processing methods: Estimates of nucleated cell counts were drawn from the amplification of reference gene primers. Assay: immunoSEQ multiplex PCR; the TCRdb copy retains only in-frame clones and omits some. V and J calls and clone size are given by that table; D and trimming were obtained from the DNA. The sample lists about 87,000 clones; 75% were seen once. This TCR was recovered from a woman aged 45 to 65 with acute or convalescent COVID-19. Sequenced sample: peripheral blood.

In DNA form, the CDR3 reads TGTGCCAGCAGCTTAGGACAGCTCTCCTACGAGCAGTACTTC. It yields the protein CASSLGQLSYEQYF. The chain employs TRBV5-4 and TRBJ2-7; D is possibly TRBD1 (6 bases). Trimming stripped 2 bases from V and 0 bases from J, with 9 bases between. The germline V gene has CDR1 SGHNT and CDR2 YYREEE (reference sequence). The CDR3 extends over 14 amino acids.